This entry features one T cell receptor beta chain sequence. Sequencing used immunoSEQ multiplex PCR; TCRdb keeps in-frame clones, though not all of them. The table shows approximately 49,000 clones, with about 79% occurring only once. The record originates from a study of fetal regulatory T cell absence and autoimmunity. Germline V gives CDR1 SGHDT, CDR2 YYEEEE. V gave up 1 base and J gave up 3 bases; unmatched junction bases: 0. The CDR3 runs 13 residues. This chain connects TRBV5-6 to TRBJ1-2; TRBD1 matches 7 bases. The receptor comes from a newborn boy with IPEX syndrome. The sample taken for sequencing was cord blood. The CDR3: CASSLRGHYGYTF. The CDR3 DNA sequence: TGTGCCAGCAGCTTGAGGGGGCACTATGGCTACACCTTC.